Listed below are T cell receptor beta chains from one sample, sequenced in a study of T-cell reconstitution after alpha-beta-depleted transplantation in children. Using its own MiXCR run on the PCR reads, TCRdb lists one record per CDR3 protein. The sample has approximately 79,000 distinct CDR3 sequences, approximately 18% seen once. The material was PBMCs, mostly from graft donor cells, obtained 360 days after TCRalphabeta/CD19-depleted stem cell transplant. Every receptor here comes from a male patient between 2 and 10 years old who had a stem cell transplant for acute lymphoblastic leukemia, so the T cells may come from the graft donor. Each CDR3 is given with its conserved first and last residue. The D gene is left open where the match is weak. Size is omitted from some rows. Given values are once, few, many or a class for expanded clones.

d_call j_call clone_size v_call cdr3_aa cdr3_nt
TRBD2 TRBJ2-5 few TRBV2 CASSEAVGVAGYQETQYF TGTGCCAGCAGTGAAGCAGTTGGGGTAGCGGGCTACCAAGAGACCCAGTACTTC
NA TRBJ2-7 few TRBV6-5 CASSYSRGGPYEQYF TGTGCCAGCAGTTACTCGAGGGGGGGCCCTTACGAGCAGTACTTC
NA TRBJ2-3 many TRBV5-1 CASSKPRESVDTQYF TGCGCCAGCAGCAAGCCCCGGGAGTCCGTAGATACGCAGTATTTT
TRBD1 TRBJ2-7 NA TRBV6-5 CASSTRTGGSYEQYF TGTGCCAGCAGTACTCGGACAGGGGGCTCCTACGAGCAGTACTTC
NA TRBJ2-5 few TRBV12-3/TRBV12-4 CASSFPLPHYDNQETQYF TGTGCCAGCAGTTTCCCCTTACCGCATTATGACAATCAAGAGACCCAGTACTTC
NA TRBJ2-7 few TRBV12-3/TRBV12-4 CASSYWDSAVDEQYF TGTGCCAGCAGTTACTGGGATTCTGCGGTCGACGAGCAGTACTTC
NA TRBJ2-7 NA TRBV5-1 CASSNRGGAYEQYF TGCGCCAGCAGCAACAGGGGAGGGGCCTACGAGCAGTACTTC
NA TRBJ2-1 many TRBV19 CASSIRGSSYNEQFF TGTGCCAGTAGTATCCGGGGGAGCTCCTACAATGAGCAGTTCTTC
TRBD2 TRBJ2-1 few TRBV12-3/TRBV12-4 CASRLAGGKGEQFF TGTGCCAGCAGGCTAGCGGGAGGGAAGGGGGAGCAGTTCTTC
NA TRBJ2-1 NA TRBV5-6 CASSRINEQFF TGTGCCAGCAGCAGGATCAATGAGCAGTTCTTC
TRBD2 TRBJ2-3 few TRBV20-1 CSASGTSGNTQYF TGCAGTGCTAGTGGGACTAGCGGTAATACGCAGTATTTT
TRBD1 TRBJ1-1 NA TRBV7-8 CASSSGQNRNTEAFF TGTGCCAGCAGCTCGGGACAGAATAGGAACACTGAAGCTTTCTTT
TRBD2 TRBJ2-3 NA TRBV20-1 CSGLAGVGTQYF TGCAGTGGACTAGCGGGAGTGGGCACGCAGTATTTT
NA TRBJ2-1 few TRBV10-3 CAISESPRQDAGAF TGTGCCATCAGTGAGTCTCCTCGACAGGACGCAGGGGCCTTC
NA TRBJ1-2 NA TRBV2 CASSATANYGYTF TGTGCCAGCAGTGCGACAGCTAACTATGGCTACACCTTC
NA TRBJ2-3 few TRBV5-1 CASSTTADTQYF TGCGCCAGCAGTACGACCGCAGATACGCAGTATTTT
TRBD2 TRBJ2-1 NA TRBV11-1 CASSLAVWGGFRMLDNEQFF TGTGCCAGCAGCTTAGCAGTTTGGGGGGGTTTCCGTATGCTTGACAATGAGCAGTTCTTC
NA TRBJ1-5 few TRBV28 CASSTQGIDQPQHF TGTGCCAGCAGCACCCAGGGGATTGATCAGCCCCAGCATTTT
TRBD2 TRBJ2-3 NA TRBV24-1 CATGAGTSGRTSTDTQYF TGTGCCACCGGTGCCGGGACTAGCGGGAGAACTAGCACAGATACGCAGTATTTT
NA TRBJ2-7 few TRBV7-7 CASSLAAGISYEQYF TGTGCTAGCAGCTTAGCAGCAGGGATCTCCTACGAGCAGTACTTC
NA TRBJ2-3 NA TRBV7-9 CASSFPGVSAGDTQYF TGTGCCAGCAGCTTTCCAGGGGTTTCGGCGGGAGATACGCAGTATTTT
NA TRBJ1-1 NA TRBV11-1 CASSADSGGEAFF TGTGCCAGCAGCGCGGACAGCGGGGGCGAAGCTTTCTTT
TRBD2 TRBJ2-7 few TRBV7-9 CASSSGQTREGSYEQYF TGTGCCAGCAGCTCCGGACAAACCCGGGAGGGGTCCTACGAGCAGTACTTC
TRBD2 TRBJ2-7 few TRBV5-1 CASAPGAGGYEQYF TGCGCCAGCGCCCCGGGAGCCGGGGGGTACGAGCAGTACTTC
NA TRBJ2-6 few TRBV12-3/TRBV12-4 CASSYGTAASGANVLTF TGTGCCAGCAGTTACGGGACGGCAGCTTCTGGGGCCAACGTCCTGACTTTC
TRBD2 TRBJ2-1 many TRBV5-5 CASSSLAGVNEQFF TGTGCCAGCAGCTCGCTAGCGGGAGTCAATGAGCAGTTCTTC
TRBD2 TRBJ2-2 NA TRBV11-2 CASSLGLGLAGSGELFF TGTGCCAGCAGCTTAGGGTTGGGACTAGCGGGCAGCGGGGAGCTGTTTTTT